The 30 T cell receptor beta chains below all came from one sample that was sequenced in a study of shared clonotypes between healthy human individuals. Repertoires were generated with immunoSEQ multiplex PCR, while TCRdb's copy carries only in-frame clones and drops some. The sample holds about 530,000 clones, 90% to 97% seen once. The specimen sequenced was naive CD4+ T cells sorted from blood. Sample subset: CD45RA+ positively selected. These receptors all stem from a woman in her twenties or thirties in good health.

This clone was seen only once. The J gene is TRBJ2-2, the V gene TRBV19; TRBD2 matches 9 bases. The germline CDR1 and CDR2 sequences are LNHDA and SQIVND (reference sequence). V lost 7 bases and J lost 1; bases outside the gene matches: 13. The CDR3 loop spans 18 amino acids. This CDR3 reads CASTPWASGNLNTGELFF. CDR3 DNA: TGTGCCAGTACCCCATGGGCTAGCGGGAATCTGAACACCGGGGAGCTGTTTTTT.

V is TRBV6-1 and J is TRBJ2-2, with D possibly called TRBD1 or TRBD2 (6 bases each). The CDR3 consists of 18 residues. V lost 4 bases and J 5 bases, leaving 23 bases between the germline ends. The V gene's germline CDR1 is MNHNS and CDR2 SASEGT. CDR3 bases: TGTGCCAGCAGTGCGGGGGAGGTGTCAGGGGAACTGACCGGGGAGCTGTTTTTT. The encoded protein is CASSAGEVSGELTGELFF.

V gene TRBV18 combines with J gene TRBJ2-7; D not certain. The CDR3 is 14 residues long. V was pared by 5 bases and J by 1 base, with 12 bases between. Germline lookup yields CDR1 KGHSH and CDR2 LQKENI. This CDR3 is CASSRAGESYEQYF. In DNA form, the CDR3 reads TGTGCCAGCTCAAGGGCAGGCGAATCCTACGAGCAGTACTTC.

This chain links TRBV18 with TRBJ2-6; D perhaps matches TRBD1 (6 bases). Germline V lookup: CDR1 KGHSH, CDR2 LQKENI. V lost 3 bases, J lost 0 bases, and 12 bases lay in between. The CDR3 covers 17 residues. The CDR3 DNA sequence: TGTGCCAGCTCACCGAACAGGGTGGGCTCTGGGGCCAACGTCCTGACTTTC. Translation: CASSPNRVGSGANVLTF.

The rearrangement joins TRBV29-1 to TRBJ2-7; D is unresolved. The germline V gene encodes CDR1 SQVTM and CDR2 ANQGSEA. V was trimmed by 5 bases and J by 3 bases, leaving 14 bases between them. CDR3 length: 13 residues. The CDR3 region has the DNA TGCAGCGTTAGGAATTTTCCCAGCTACGAGCAGTACTTC. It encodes CSVRNFPSYEQYF.

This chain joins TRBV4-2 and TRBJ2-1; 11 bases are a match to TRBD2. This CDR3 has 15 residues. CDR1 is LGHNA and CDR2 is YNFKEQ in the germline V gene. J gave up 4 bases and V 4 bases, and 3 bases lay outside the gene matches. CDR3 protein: CASSPGLAAYNEQFF. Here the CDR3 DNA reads TGTGCCAGCAGCCCGGGACTAGCGGCATACAATGAGCAGTTCTTC.

In DNA, the CDR3 is TGTGCCAGTAGTATGGACACAGGGGTCTACGAGCAGTACTTC. Protein product: CASSMDTGVYEQYF. The chain joins TRBV19 to TRBJ2-7, with TRBD1 matching over 7 bases. Looked up from germline, CDR1 is LNHDA and CDR2 is SQIVND (reference sequence). This CDR3 has 14 amino acids. V lost 3 bases and J lost 3; bases outside the gene matches: 5.

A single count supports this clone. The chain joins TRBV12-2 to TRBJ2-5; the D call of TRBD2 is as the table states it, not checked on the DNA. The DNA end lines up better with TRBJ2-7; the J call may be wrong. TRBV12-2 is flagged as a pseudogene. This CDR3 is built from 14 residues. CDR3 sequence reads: CASRLNTADYEQYF. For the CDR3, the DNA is TGTGCAAGTCGCTTAAATACGGCGGACTACGAGCAGTACTTC.

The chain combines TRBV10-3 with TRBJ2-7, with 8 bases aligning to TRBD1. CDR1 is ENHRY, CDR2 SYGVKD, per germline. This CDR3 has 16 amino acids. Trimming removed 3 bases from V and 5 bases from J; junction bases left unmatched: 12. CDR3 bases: TGTGCCATCAGTGAATCGACAGGGGACCTCGGGGACGAGCAGTACTTC. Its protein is CAISESTGDLGDEQYF.

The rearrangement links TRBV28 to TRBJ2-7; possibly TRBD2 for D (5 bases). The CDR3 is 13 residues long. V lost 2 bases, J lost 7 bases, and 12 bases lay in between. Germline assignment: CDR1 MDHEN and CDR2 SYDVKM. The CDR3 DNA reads TGTGCCAGCAGTTTAGGGGAGCACGGGGAGCAGTACTTC. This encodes CASSLGEHGEQYF.

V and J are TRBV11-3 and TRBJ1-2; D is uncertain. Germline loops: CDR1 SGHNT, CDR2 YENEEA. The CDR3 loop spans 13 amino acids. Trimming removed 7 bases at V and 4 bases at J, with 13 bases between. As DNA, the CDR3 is TGTGCCAGCAATCTCGGAAAGACCTATGGCTACACCTTC. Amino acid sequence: CASNLGKTYGYTF.

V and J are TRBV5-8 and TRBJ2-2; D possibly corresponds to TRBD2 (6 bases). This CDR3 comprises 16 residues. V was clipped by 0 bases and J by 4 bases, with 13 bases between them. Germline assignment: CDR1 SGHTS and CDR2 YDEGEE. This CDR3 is CASSLGAIGGTGELFF. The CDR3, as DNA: TGTGCCAGCAGCTTGGGCGCGATCGGGGGCACCGGGGAGCTGTTTTTT.

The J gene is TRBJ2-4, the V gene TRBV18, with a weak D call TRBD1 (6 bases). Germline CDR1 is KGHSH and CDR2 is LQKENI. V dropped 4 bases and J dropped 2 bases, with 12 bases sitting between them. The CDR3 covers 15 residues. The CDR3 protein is CASSQRQDPKNIQYF. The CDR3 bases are TGTGCCAGCTCACAGCGACAGGACCCCAAAAACATTCAGTACTTC.

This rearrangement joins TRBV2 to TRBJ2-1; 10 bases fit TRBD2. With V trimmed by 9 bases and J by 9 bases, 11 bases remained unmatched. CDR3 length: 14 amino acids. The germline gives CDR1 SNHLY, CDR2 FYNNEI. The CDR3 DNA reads TGTGCCAGGAGGACTAGCGGTGCGGGGGGTGAGCAGTTCTTC. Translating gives CARRTSGAGGEQFF.

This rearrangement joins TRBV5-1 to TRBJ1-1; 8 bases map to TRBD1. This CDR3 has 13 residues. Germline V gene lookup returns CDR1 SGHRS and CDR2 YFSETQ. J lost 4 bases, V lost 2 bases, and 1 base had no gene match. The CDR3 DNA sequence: TGCGCCAGCAGCTTCGACAGGGGCACTGAAGCTTTCTTT. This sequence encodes CASSFDRGTEAFF. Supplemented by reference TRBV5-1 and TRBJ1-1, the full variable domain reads KAGVTQTPRYLIKTRGQQVTLSCSPISGHRSVSWYQQTPGQGLQFLFEYFSETQRNKGNFPGRFSGRQFSNSRSEMNVSTLELGDSALYLCASSFDRGTEAFFGQGTRLTVV.

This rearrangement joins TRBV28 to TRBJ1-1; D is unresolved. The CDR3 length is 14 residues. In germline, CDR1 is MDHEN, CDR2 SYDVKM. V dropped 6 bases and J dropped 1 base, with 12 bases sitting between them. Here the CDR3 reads CASRVSVQNTEAFF. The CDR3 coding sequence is TGTGCCAGCAGAGTGTCCGTGCAGAACACTGAAGCTTTCTTT.

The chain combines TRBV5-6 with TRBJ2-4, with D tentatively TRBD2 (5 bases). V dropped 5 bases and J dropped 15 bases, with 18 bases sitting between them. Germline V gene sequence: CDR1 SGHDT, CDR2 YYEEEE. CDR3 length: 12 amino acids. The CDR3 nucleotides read TGTGCCAGCAGGTTTGACCGGGGTTTCTGGTACTTC. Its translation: CASRFDRGFWYF.

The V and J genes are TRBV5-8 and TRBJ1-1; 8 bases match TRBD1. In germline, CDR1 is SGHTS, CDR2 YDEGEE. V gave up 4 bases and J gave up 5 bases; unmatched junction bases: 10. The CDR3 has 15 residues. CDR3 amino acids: CASSPGQGEFTEAFF. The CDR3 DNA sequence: TGTGCCAGCAGCCCTGGACAGGGAGAATTTACTGAAGCTTTCTTT.

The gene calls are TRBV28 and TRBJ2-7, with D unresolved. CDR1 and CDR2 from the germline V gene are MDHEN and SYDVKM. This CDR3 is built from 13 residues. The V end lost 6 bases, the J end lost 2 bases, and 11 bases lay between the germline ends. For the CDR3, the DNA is TGTGCCAGCAGCTACGACACCCCCTACGAGCAGTACTTC. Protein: CASSYDTPYEQYF.

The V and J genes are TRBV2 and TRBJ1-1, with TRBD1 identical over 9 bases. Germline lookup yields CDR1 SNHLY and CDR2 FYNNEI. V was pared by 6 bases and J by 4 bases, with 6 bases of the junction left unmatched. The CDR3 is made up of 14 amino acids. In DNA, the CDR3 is TGTGCCAGCAGAAGACAGGGGGTACGCACTGAAGCTTTCTTT. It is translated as CASRRQGVRTEAFF.

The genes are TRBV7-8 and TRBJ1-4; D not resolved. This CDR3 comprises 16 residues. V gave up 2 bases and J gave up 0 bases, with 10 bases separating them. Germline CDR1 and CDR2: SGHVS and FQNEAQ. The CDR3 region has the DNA TGTGCCAGCAGCTTACGAGGCGGCGCAACTAATGAAAAACTGTTTTTT. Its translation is CASSLRGGATNEKLFF.

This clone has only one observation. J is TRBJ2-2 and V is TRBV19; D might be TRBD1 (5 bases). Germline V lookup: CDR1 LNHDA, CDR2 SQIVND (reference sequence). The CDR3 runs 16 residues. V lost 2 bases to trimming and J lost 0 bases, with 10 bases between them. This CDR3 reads CASSISWGPNTGELFF. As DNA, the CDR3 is TGTGCCAGTAGTATAAGTTGGGGCCCGAACACCGGGGAGCTGTTTTTT.

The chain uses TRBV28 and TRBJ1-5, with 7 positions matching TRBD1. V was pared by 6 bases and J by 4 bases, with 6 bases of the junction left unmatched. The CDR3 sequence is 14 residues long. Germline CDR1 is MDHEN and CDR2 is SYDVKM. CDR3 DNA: TGTGCCAGCAGGACGGACAGGAGAAATCAGCCCCAGCATTTT. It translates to CASRTDRRNQPQHF.

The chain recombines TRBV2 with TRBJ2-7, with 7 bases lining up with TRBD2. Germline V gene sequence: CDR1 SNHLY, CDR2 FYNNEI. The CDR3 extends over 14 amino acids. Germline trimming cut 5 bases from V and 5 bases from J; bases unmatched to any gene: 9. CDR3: CASSLFGGGDEQYF. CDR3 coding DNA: TGTGCCAGCAGTCTATTTGGGGGAGGGGACGAGCAGTACTTC.

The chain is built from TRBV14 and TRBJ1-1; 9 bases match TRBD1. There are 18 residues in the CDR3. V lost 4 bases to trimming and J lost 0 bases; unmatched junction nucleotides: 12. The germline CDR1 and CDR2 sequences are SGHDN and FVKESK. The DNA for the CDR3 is TGTGCCAGCAGCCTCCCGGGGACAGGGAGGTCCCTGAACACTGAAGCTTTCTTT. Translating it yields CASSLPGTGRSLNTEAFF.

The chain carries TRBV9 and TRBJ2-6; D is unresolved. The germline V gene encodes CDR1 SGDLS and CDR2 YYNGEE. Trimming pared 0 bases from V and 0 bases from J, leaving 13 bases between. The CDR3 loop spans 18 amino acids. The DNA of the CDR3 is TGTGCCAGCAGCGTAGATGGCGGTACGTCCTCTGGGGCCAACGTCCTGACTTTC. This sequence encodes CASSVDGGTSSGANVLTF.

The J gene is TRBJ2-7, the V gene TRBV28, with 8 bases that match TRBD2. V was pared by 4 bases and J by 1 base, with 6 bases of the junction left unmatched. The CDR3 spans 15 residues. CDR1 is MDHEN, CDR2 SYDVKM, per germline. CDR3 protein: CASSSAGGESYEQYF. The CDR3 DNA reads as TGTGCCAGCAGTTCGGCGGGGGGTGAATCCTACGAGCAGTACTTC.

The CDR3 region has the DNA TGTGCCAGCAGGGCGCTGGGGGACACCGGGGAGCTGTTTTTT. Its protein product is CASRALGDTGELFF. The J gene is TRBJ2-2, the V gene TRBV6-1; the D gene could be TRBD1 or TRBD2 (5 bases each). The CDR3 runs to 14 residues. Trimming stripped 6 bases from V and 3 bases from J, with 11 bases between. Germline loops: CDR1 MNHNS, CDR2 SASEGT.

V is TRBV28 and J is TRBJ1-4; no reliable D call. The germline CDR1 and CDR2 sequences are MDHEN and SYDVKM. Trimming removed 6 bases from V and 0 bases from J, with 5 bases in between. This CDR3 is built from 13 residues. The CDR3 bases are TGTGCCAGCAGGCCCGCAACTAATGAAAAACTGTTTTTT. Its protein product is CASRPATNEKLFF.

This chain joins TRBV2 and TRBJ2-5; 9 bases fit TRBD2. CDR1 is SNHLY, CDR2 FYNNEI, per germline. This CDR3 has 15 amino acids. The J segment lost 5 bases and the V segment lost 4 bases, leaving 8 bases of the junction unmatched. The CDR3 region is CASSASGTFVETQYF. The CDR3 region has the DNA TGTGCCAGCAGTGCTAGCGGGACTTTTGTGGAGACCCAGTACTTC. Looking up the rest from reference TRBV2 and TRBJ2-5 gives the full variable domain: EPEVTQTPSHQVTQMGQEVILRCVPISNHLYFYWYRQILGQKVEFLVSFYNNEISEKSEIFDDQFSVERPDGSNFTLKIRSTKLEDSAMYFCASSASGTFVETQYFGPGTRLLVL.